Below, 24 T cell receptor beta chains from the same sample are listed, as sequenced in a study of blood T cells in healthy people across ages. It was with a sample-barcoded 5' primer and a J-beta primer mix that a second PCR of roughly 7 to 12 cycles was run. TCRdb redid the calling of the 5' RACE reads with MiXCR, one entry per CDR3 protein. The table lists approximately 900,000 distinct CDR3 sequences, roughly 28% of them singletons. The same sample was also studied in work on T cells of mothers and their children.

Sequencing input: blood. All receptors come from a woman aged 40-49 years in good health.

This chain joins TRBV4-2 and TRBJ2-7; TRBD2 agrees at 8 bases. Unmatched junction bases numbered 10, after V lost 0 bases and J lost 6 bases. This CDR3 has 16 residues. The germline V gene encodes CDR1 LGHNA and CDR2 YNFKEQ. CDR3: CASSQDLAGSIREQYF. As DNA, the CDR3 is TGTGCCAGCAGCCAAGATCTAGCGGGCTCGATTCGCGAGCAGTACTTC.

This clonotype has more than one count but fewer than ten. This rearrangement joins TRBV7-3 to TRBJ2-1, with D possibly TRBD1 on 6 matching bases. Germline V gene data show CDR1 as SGHTA and CDR2 as FQGTGA. The ends were cut back, 6 bases at V and 5 bases at J, with 11 bases in the middle. This CDR3 contains 13 residues. The CDR3 sequence: CASRDSRHNEQFF. In DNA form, the CDR3 reads TGTGCCAGCAGGGACAGCCGTCACAATGAGCAGTTCTTC.

This clonotype was seen at least ten times. The chain employs TRBV9 and TRBJ2-7, with D tentatively TRBD2 (5 bases). This CDR3 spans 14 amino acids. Looked up from germline, CDR1 is SGDLS and CDR2 is YYNGEE. V lost 4 bases, J lost 5 bases, and 16 bases lay in between. The CDR3 here is CASSLDPVGDEQYF. CDR3 bases: TGTGCCAGCAGCTTAGACCCCGTCGGGGACGAGCAGTACTTC.

The chain is built from TRBV25-1 and TRBJ2-5; 10 bases agree with TRBD2. J lost 3 bases, V lost 9 bases, and 7 bases had no gene match. The CDR3 runs to 14 residues. In germline, CDR1 is MGHDK, CDR2 SYGVNS. The CDR3 region is CASGPGLAEETQYF. DNA of the CDR3: TGTGCCAGTGGACCCGGACTAGCGGAAGAGACCCAGTACTTC.

This clonotype was observed a few times. The J gene is TRBJ1-2, the V gene TRBV19; a weak D match, TRBD1 (6 bases). The germline V and J ends were trimmed by 1 base and 7 bases, with 16 bases remaining between them. The CDR3 spans 15 residues. Germline values: CDR1 LNHDA, CDR2 SQIVND (reference sequence). The CDR3 DNA sequence: TGTGCCAGTAGTATAGCACAGGGCGGATCCCTTGGCTACACCTTC. Its translation: CASSIAQGGSLGYTF.

As regards this clonotype: At one boundary the junction diverges from the germline segment, which might be a read error. The chain links TRBV15 to TRBJ1-4; D is ambiguous. The germline V gene encodes CDR1 LNHNV and CDR2 YYDKDF (reference sequence). This CDR3 spans 15 amino acids. CDR3: CATSPRSGTNEELFF. CDR3 bases: TGTGCCACCAGCCCCCGGAGTGGAACTAATGAAGAACTGTTTTTT.

At least ten counts were recorded for this clonotype. The V call is TRBV6-5, the J call TRBJ1-2; D is unresolved. V was clipped by 2 bases and J by 7 bases, with 11 bases between them. The CDR3 loop spans 13 amino acids. Germline V gives CDR1 MNHEY, CDR2 SVGAGI. CDR3 residues: CASSYSGGSGYTF. In DNA, the CDR3 is TGTGCCAGCAGTTACAGTGGCGGGTCTGGCTACACCTTC.

This chain uses TRBV5-1 with TRBJ1-1, with D perhaps TRBD1 (5 bases). The V and J ends lost 0 bases and 3 bases respectively, with 12 bases between them. The V gene's germline CDR1 is SGHRS and CDR2 YFSETQ. The CDR3 contains 15 residues. The CDR3 sequence: CASSLDPTGDTEAFF. As DNA, the CDR3 is TGCGCCAGCAGCTTGGATCCCACGGGGGACACTGAAGCTTTCTTT.

Only a few counts were recorded for this clonotype. J is TRBJ1-2 and V is TRBV5-1; 9 bases agree with TRBD1. V dropped 2 bases and J dropped 2; count of bases not matched to a gene: 7. Germline V gene lookup returns CDR1 SGHRS and CDR2 YFSETQ. There are 16 residues in the CDR3. CDR3 protein: CASSFSPGQGNYGYTF. CDR3 sequence (DNA): TGCGCCAGCAGCTTCTCCCCGGGACAGGGAAACTATGGCTACACCTTC. Full variable domain (outside the CDR3, taken from reference TRBV5-1 and TRBJ1-2): KAGVTQTPRYLIKTRGQQVTLSCSPISGHRSVSWYQQTPGQGLQFLFEYFSETQRNKGNFPGRFSGRQFSNSRSEMNVSTLELGDSALYLCASSFSPGQGNYGYTFGSGTRLTVV.

Regarding this clonotype: A much larger clone lies a single base off, so this may be a read error. The chain couples TRBV5-1 to TRBJ1-1; maybe TRBD1 (5 bases). Germline CDR1 and CDR2: SGHRS and YFSETQ. There are 14 residues in the CDR3. The CDR3 nucleotides are TGCGCCAGCAGCCGTTTGGGGCCGAACGCTGAAGCTTTCTTT. Translation gives CASSRLGPNAEAFF.

Ten or more counts support this clonotype. The rearrangement uses TRBV20-1 and TRBJ2-1; TRBD1 or TRBD2 may be the D gene (5 bases each). The CDR3 is 13 residues long. Looked up from germline, CDR1 is DFQATT and CDR2 is SNEGSKA (reference sequence). V lost 1 base and J 4 bases, leaving 8 bases between the germline ends. CDR3 amino acids: CSARVGVYNEQFF. Here the CDR3 DNA reads TGCAGTGCTAGAGTGGGGGTTTACAATGAGCAGTTCTTC.

The chain employs TRBV20-1 and TRBJ1-5; tentative D call: TRBD1 (6 bases). The CDR3 covers 16 residues. Germline assignment: CDR1 DFQATT and CDR2 SNEGSKA (reference sequence). V was clipped by 8 bases and J by 0 bases, with 20 bases between them. DNA of the CDR3: TGCAGTTCCTCCCCGGACAGATCATATAGCAATCAGCCCCAGCATTTT. Translation: CSSSPDRSYSNQPQHF.

V usage is TRBV7-3 and J usage is TRBJ2-3; TRBD2 aligns across 13 bases. The V gene end was trimmed by 4 bases and the J gene end by 2 bases; junction bases not matched to a gene: 9. The germline V gene encodes CDR1 SGHTA and CDR2 FQGTGA. CDR3 length: 18 amino acids. The CDR3 region is CASSSWTSGGRITDTQYF. In nucleotides, the CDR3 is TGTGCCAGCAGCTCCTGGACTAGCGGGGGCCGAATCACAGATACGCAGTATTTT. Full variable domain (remainder filled in from reference TRBV7-3 and TRBJ2-3): GAGVSQTPSNKVTEKGKYVELRCDPISGHTALYWYRQSLGQGPEFLIYFQGTGAADDSGLPNDRFFAVRPEGSVSTLKIQRTERGDSAVYLCASSSWTSGGRITDTQYFGPGTRLTVL.

This chain uses TRBV4-1 with TRBJ2-5; D unclear. Germline V gene sequence: CDR1 MGHRA, CDR2 YSYEKL. V was pared by 0 bases and J by 5 bases, with 7 bases between. The CDR3 covers 13 residues. This chain's CDR3 is CASSQEIRETQYF. In DNA, the CDR3 is TGCGCCAGCAGCCAAGAGATCAGGGAGACCCAGTACTTC.

This clonotype was observed a few times. The J gene is TRBJ2-3, the V gene TRBV5-1, with D unclear. The length of the CDR3 is 13 residues. The germline V gene has CDR1 SGHRS and CDR2 YFSETQ. The CDR3 nucleotides read TGCGCTACGACCGCGGAGTTCACAGATACGCAGTATTTT. It codes for CATTAEFTDTQYF.

This clonotype was observed many times. The chain carries TRBV9 and TRBJ2-7; either TRBD1 or TRBD2 may supply D (5 bases each). The CDR3 runs 17 residues. The germline V and J ends were trimmed by 4 bases and 0 bases, with 20 bases remaining between them. The germline gives CDR1 SGDLS, CDR2 YYNGEE. The CDR3 DNA sequence: TGTGCCAGCAGCCCCCGGGATGGGGCCCCCCGCTCCTACGAGCAGTACTTC. Protein product: CASSPRDGAPRSYEQYF.

Ten or more counts support this clonotype. The chain combines TRBV5-1 with TRBJ2-7, with D maybe TRBD2 (6 bases). Germline CDR1 is SGHRS and CDR2 is YFSETQ. Trimming shortened V by 6 bases and J by 4 bases, and 17 bases separated the two germline ends. The CDR3 totals 14 residues. CDR3 sequence reads: CASTIGGNFYEQYF. The CDR3 bases are TGCGCCAGCACCATTGGGGGGAATTTTTACGAGCAGTACTTC.

This clonotype was seen many times. The chain joins TRBV10-3 to TRBJ2-7, with D tentatively TRBD2 (6 bases). The germline V gene has CDR1 ENHRY and CDR2 SYGVKD. The CDR3 contains 14 residues. V was clipped by 6 bases and J by 1 base, with 13 bases between them. CDR3 nucleotide sequence: TGTGCCATCAGCACAACGGGACTTTCCTACGAGCAGTACTTC. Protein sequence: CAISTTGLSYEQYF.

The chain combines TRBV18 with TRBJ1-5; D perhaps matches TRBD1 (6 bases). V shed 6 bases and J shed 9 bases, with 15 bases lying between them. Germline-derived CDR1 and CDR2 are KGHSH and LQKENI. This CDR3 contains 13 residues. CDR3 sequence: CASSQGMEWPQHF. In nucleotides, the CDR3 is TGTGCCAGCTCCCAGGGGATGGAGTGGCCCCAGCATTTT.

At least ten counts were recorded for this clonotype. The V call is TRBV20-1, the J call TRBJ2-5, with 8 bases fitting TRBD1. CDR3 length: 15 residues. Germline assignment: CDR1 DFQATT and CDR2 SNEGSKA (reference sequence). V shed 7 bases and J 5 bases; nucleotides not matched to a gene: 15. The CDR3 coding sequence is TGCAGTGTCGAGGACAGGGTCCTCCTTGGGGAGACCCAGTACTTC. The encoded protein is CSVEDRVLLGETQYF.

The chain links TRBV28 to TRBJ2-1, with 8 bases matching TRBD2. The CDR3 contains 13 residues. Germline V gene sequence: CDR1 MDHEN, CDR2 SYDVKM. Trimming removed 10 bases from V and 9 bases from J; junction bases left unmatched: 11. In nucleotides, the CDR3 is TGTGCCACGTTCCCCGGGGGGGCCCTTGAGCAGTTCTTC. It yields the protein CATFPGGALEQFF.

In the case of this clonotype: Germline and junction disagree at one end, which may indicate a read error. The chain is built from TRBV12-3 or TRBV12-4 and TRBJ1-2, with D possibly matching TRBD1 (6 bases). This CDR3 is 14 amino acids long. Here the CDR3 reads CASSTRGANYGHTF. CDR3 sequence (DNA): TGTGCCAGCAGCACCAGGGGAGCGAACTATGGCCACACCTTC.

This clonotype was recorded a few times. V is TRBV24-1 and J is TRBJ1-5; D is unclear. The CDR3 runs 16 residues. V was trimmed by 4 bases and J by 0 bases, leaving 12 bases between them. The germline CDR1 and CDR2 sequences are KGHDR and SFDVKD. For the CDR3, the DNA is TGTGCCACCAGTGACGTGGGAGGCCTTAGCAATCAGCCCCAGCATTTT. This gives the protein CATSDVGGLSNQPQHF.

This clonotype has only a few counts. The chain links TRBV7-2 to TRBJ1-2; 9 positions match TRBD1. Germline CDR1 reads SGHTA; CDR2 reads FQGNSA. The trim removed 7 bases at V and 5 bases at J, leaving 11 bases unmatched. The CDR3 runs 15 residues. For the CDR3, the DNA is TGTGCCAGCACCCCCAGGGGACAGGGTGTTTATGGCTACACCTTC. This gives the protein CASTPRGQGVYGYTF.